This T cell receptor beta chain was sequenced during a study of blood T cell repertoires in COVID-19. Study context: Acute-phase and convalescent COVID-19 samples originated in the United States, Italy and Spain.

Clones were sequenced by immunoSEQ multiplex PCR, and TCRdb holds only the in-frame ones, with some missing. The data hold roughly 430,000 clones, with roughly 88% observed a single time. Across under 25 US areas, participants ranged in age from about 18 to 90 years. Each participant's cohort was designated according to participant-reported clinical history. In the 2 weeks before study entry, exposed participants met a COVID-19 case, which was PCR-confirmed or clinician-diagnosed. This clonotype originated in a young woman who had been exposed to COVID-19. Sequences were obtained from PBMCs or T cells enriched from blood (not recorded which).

Written as DNA, the CDR3 is TGTGCCAGCAGCTTAGAGCCCCCCGGGAGTGGGGGAAAACTGTTTTTT. Translation gives CASSLEPPGSGGKLFF. The chain combines TRBV7-6 with TRBJ1-4, with a weak D call TRBD1 (5 bases). Trimming cost V 1 base and J 10 bases, with 19 bases left between them. CDR3 size: 16 residues. From germline, CDR1 is SGHVS and CDR2 FNYEAQ.